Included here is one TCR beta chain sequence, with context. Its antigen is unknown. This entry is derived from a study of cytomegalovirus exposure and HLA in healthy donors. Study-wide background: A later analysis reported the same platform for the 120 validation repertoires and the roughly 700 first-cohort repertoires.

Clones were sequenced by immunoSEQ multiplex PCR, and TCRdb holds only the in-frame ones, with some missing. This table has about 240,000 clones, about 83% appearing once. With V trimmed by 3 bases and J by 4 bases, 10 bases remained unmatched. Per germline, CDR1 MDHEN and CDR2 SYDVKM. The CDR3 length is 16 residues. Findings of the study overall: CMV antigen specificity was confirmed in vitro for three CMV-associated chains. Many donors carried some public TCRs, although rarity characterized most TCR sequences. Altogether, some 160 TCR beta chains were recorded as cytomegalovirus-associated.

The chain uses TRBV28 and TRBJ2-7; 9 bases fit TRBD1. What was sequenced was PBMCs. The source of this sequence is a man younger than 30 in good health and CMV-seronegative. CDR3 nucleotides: TGTGCCAGCAGTTTTTCGGGGACGGGACAGGGTTACGAGCAGTACTTC. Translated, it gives CASSFSGTGQGYEQYF.